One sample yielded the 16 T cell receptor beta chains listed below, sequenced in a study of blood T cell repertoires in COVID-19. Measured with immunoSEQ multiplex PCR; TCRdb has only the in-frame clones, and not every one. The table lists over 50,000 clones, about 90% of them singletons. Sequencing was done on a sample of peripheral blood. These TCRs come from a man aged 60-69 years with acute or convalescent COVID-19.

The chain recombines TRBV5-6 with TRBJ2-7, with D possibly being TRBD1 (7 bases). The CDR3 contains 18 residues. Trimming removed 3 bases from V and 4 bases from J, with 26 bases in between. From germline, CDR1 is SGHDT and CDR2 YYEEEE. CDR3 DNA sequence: TGTGCCAGCAGCTCCGAGGCGAGGGCAGGGGGACTCTCATACGAGCAGTACTTC. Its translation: CASSSEARAGGLSYEQYF.

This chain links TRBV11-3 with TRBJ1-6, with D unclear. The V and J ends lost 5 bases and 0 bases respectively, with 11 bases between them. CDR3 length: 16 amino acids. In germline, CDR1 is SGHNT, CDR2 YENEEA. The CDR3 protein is CASSRTVNSYNSPLHF. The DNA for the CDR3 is TGTGCCAGCAGCCGTACGGTCAACTCCTATAATTCACCCCTCCACTTT.

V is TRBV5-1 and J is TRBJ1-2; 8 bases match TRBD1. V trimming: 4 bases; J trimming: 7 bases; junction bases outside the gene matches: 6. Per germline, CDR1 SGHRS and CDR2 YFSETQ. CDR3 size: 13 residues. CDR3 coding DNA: TGCGCCAGCAGCCCAGGACAGGGAGGTGGCTACACCTTC. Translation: CASSPGQGGGYTF.

The CDR3 DNA follows: TGCGCCAGCAGCCACCTCAAAAGAGGCCGGTCGGCAGATACGCAGTATTTT. Translation gives CASSHLKRGRSADTQYF. The chain combines TRBV5-1 with TRBJ2-3; D remains ambiguous. The CDR3 consists of 17 residues. Germline values: CDR1 SGHRS, CDR2 YFSETQ. The ends were cut back, 4 bases at V and 4 bases at J, with 22 bases in the middle.

The CDR3 DNA is TGTGCCAGCAGTTACTTCGGACAGGGGGCTTGGGGCTACACCTTC. Translating gives CASSYFGQGAWGYTF. This sequence joins TRBV6-2 or TRBV6-3 and TRBJ1-2; 11 nucleotides agree with TRBD1. The junction had 6 bases not matched to a gene; V was cut back by 1 base and J by 8 bases. The V gene's germline CDR1 is MNHEY and CDR2 SVGEGT. The CDR3 extends over 15 amino acids.

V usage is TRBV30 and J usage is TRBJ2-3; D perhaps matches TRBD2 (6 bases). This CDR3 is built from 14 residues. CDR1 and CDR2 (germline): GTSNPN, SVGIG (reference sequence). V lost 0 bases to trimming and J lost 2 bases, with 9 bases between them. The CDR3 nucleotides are TGTGCCTGGAGTGTAGGGGACTTCACAGATACGCAGTATTTT. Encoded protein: CAWSVGDFTDTQYF.

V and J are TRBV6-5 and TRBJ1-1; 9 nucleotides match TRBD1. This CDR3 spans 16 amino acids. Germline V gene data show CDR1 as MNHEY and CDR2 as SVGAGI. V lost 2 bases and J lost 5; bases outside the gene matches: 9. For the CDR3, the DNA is TGTGCCAGCAGTTACAGGACAGGGGTCTCGGGAACTGAAGCTTTCTTT. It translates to CASSYRTGVSGTEAFF.

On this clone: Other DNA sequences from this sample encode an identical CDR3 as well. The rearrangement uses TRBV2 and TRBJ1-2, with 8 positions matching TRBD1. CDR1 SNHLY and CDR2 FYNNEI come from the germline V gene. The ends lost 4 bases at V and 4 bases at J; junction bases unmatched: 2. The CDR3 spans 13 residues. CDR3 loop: CASSVGQGYGYTF. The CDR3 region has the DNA TGTGCCAGCAGTGTAGGACAGGGCTATGGCTACACCTTC.

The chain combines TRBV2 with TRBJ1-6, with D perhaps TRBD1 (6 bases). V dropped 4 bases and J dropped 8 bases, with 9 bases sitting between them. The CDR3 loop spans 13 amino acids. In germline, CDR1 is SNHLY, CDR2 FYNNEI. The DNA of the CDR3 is TGTGCCAGCAGTGTTGCAGGGGATTCACCCCTCCACTTT. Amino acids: CASSVAGDSPLHF.

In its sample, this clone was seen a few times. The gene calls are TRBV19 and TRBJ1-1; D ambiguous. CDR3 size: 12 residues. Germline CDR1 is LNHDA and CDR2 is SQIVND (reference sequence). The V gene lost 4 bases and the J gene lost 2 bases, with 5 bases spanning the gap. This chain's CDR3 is CASSTVNTEAFF. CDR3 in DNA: TGTGCCAGTAGTACAGTTAACACTGAAGCTTTCTTT. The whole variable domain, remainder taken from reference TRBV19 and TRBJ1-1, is DGGITQSPKYLFRKEGQNVTLSCEQNLNHDAMYWYRQDPGQGLRLIYYSQIVNDFQKGDIAEGYSVSREKKESFPLTVTSAQKNPTAFYLCASSTVNTEAFFGQGTRLTVV.

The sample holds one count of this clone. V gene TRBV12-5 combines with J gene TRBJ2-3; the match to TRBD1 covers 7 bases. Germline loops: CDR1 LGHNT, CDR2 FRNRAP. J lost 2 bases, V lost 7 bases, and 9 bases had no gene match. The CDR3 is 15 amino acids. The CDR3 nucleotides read TGTGCTAGTGCCAGGGACAGTGGACTCACAGATACGCAGTATTTT. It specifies CASARDSGLTDTQYF.

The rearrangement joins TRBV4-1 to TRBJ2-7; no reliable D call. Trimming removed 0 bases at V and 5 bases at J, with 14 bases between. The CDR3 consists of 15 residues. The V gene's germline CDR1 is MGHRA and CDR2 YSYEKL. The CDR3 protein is CASSQDNPSGDEQYF. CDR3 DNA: TGCGCCAGCAGCCAAGATAACCCGTCCGGAGACGAGCAGTACTTC.

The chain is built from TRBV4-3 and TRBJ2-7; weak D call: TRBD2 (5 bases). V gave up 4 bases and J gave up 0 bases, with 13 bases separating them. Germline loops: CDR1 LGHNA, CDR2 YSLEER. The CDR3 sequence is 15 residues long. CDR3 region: CASSRQRENSYEQYF. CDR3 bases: TGCGCCAGCAGCCGTCAGAGGGAGAACTCCTACGAGCAGTACTTC.

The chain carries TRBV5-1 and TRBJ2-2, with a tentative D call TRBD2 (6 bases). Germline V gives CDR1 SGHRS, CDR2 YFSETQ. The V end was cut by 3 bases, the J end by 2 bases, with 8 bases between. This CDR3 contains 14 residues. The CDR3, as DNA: TGCGCCAGCAGCTCGGACTATAACACCGGGGAGCTGTTTTTT. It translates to CASSSDYNTGELFF.

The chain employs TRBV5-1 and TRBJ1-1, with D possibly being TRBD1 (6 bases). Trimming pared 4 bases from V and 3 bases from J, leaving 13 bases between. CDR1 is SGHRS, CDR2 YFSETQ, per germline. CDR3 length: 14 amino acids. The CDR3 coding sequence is TGCGCCAGCAGCCCTACGACAGGATACACTGAAGCTTTCTTT. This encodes CASSPTTGYTEAFF. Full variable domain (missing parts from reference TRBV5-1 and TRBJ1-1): KAGVTQTPRYLIKTRGQQVTLSCSPISGHRSVSWYQQTPGQGLQFLFEYFSETQRNKGNFPGRFSGRQFSNSRSEMNVSTLELGDSALYLCASSPTTGYTEAFFGQGTRLTVV.

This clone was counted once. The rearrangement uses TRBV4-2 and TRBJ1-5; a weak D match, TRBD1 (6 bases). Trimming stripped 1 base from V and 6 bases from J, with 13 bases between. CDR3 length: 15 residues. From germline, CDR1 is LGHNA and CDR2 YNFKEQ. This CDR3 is CASSQGSGESQPQHF. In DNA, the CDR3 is TGTGCCAGCAGCCAAGGATCAGGGGAGAGTCAGCCCCAGCATTTT.